This T cell receptor (beta chain) is from a study of CD8 T cells in Susac syndrome. General study points: The study's TCR sequencing and HLA analysis drew on a certain number of individuals. That number was acknowledged as relatively small.

The CDR3 is 17 residues long. The ends were cut back, 4 bases at V and 0 bases at J, with 19 bases in the middle. The germline gives CDR1 LGHDT, CDR2 YNNKEL (reference sequence). Reverse transcription of about 0.5 to 1 ug RNA used random hexamers. Amplification of TCR beta CDR3 by immunoSEQ multiplex PCR spanned 54 Vbeta and 13 Jbeta. TCRdb recomputed calls from the immunoSEQ multiplex PCR reads with MiXCR, one row per CDR3 protein. The sample shows 50,000 or so distinct CDR3 sequences, 93% of them seen only once. Concerning this clonotype itself: Its target is not known.

Each multiple sclerosis control was a treatment-naive patient with relapsing-remitting disease that was either stable or active. Bulk CD8+ and CD4+ cells came from magnetic negative isolation; CD8+ TEMRA by FACS. The sample consisted of CD8+ T cells from PBMCs. The receptor's source is a human donor with multiple sclerosis. The gene calls are TRBV3-1 and TRBJ2-7; D uncertain. The DNA of the CDR3 is TGTGCCAGCAGCCCTCAAGGGCGTCTCCTCCTCTCCTACGAGCAGTACTTC. Encoded protein: CASSPQGRLLLSYEQYF.